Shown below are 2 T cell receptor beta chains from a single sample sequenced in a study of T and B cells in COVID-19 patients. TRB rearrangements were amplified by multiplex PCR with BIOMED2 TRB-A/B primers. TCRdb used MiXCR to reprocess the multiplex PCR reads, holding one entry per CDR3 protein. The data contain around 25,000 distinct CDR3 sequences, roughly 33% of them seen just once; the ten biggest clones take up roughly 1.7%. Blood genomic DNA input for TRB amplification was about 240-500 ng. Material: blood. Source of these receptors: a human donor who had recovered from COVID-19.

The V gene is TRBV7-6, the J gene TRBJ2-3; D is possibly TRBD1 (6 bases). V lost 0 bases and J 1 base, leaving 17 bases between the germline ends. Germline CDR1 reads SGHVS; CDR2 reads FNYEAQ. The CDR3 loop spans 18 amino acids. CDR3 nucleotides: TGTGCCAGCAGCTTAGCCAGGGGTAGCCTTTATGGCACAGATACGCAGTATTTT. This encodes CASSLARGSLYGTDTQYF.

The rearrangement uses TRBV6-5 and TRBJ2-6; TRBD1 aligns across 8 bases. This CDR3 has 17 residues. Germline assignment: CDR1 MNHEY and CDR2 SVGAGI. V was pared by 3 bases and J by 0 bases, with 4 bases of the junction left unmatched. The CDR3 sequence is CASSYGTGISGANVLTF. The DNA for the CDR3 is TGTGCCAGCAGTTATGGGACAGGTATCTCTGGGGCCAACGTCCTGACTTTC.